This T cell receptor (beta chain) was captured by sequencing in a study of blood T cell repertoires in COVID-19. In the study overall: Italy, Spain and the United States were the sources of the convalescent and acute COVID-19 samples. Sources were T cells, B-cell-depleted T cells, or PBMCs; the material itself was cDNA or gDNA.

The V segment lost 5 bases and the J segment 7 bases; nucleotides outside the gene matches: 8. The germline CDR1 and CDR2 sequences are KGHSH and LQKENI. The CDR3 consists of 14 residues. The table lists this clone with a count of one. In the authors' workflow: Using reference gene primer amplification, nucleated cell counts were estimated. The protocol was immunoSEQ multiplex PCR, while the TCRdb copy is restricted to in-frame clones and leaves out a portion. V, J and clone size derive from that table, while D and trimming were established from the DNA sequence. The repertoire holds around 310,000 clones, with 70% to 90% as singletons.

The chain has TRBV18 and TRBJ1-5; 7 positions agree with TRBD1. The TCR sequence derives from a woman aged 60 to 75 with acute or convalescent COVID-19. Source material: peripheral blood. The CDR3 DNA reads TGTGCCAGCTCAAAGGGCCAGGGGGGACAGCCCCAGCATTTT. This sequence encodes CASSKGQGGQPQHF.